This TCR beta chain was captured by sequencing in a study of PD-1 blockade in classical Hodgkin lymphoma (dated by TCRdb to 2020 to 2021). Background for the entire study: Nivolumab dosing was 3 mg/kg intravenously every 2 weeks, continuing until either disease progression or unacceptable toxicity. The study used CyTOF and TCR beta sequencing to define a peripheral blood immune signature of response to PD-1 blockade in classical Hodgkin lymphoma. Beyond this particular receptor, the publication reports: The study was limited to a single clinical trial cohort, and causes of repertoire differences, possibly disease activity or prior therapy, remained undefined. Patients starting nivolumab less than 1 year after ASCT had lower diversity and were excluded from later analyses to avoid confounding by immune reconstitution. Baseline diversity similar to that of newly diagnosed patients was observed in trial patients achieving complete response, whereas significantly lower diversity was observed in partial responders and progressors. CD4+ but not CD8+ TCR diversity rose significantly by C4D1 (p=0.0027 vs p=0.16), most apparent in complete responders (p=0.02). Baseline TCR diversity was reported to be lower in newly diagnosed patients than in healthy donors and to be lower still in relapsed/refractory patients.

This sample's time point label indicates: cycle 4 day 1 (C4D1), after five to seven weeks of nivolumab. Relapse after autologous stem cell transplantation had occurred in all trial patients, and cohorts A, B and C were distinguished by prior brentuximab vedotin exposure. A total of fewer than 70 patients with relapsed/refractory classical Hodgkin lymphoma made up the trial cohort, and each patient's best overall response was complete response, partial response or progressive disease. Trial patients were treated with single-agent nivolumab in the multi-cohort phase II CheckMate 205 trial. An independent review committee assessed best overall response by applying the 2007 International Working Group response criteria. PBMCs from the trial were collected at three points: immediately before nivolumab initiation (C1D1), and during therapy at cycle 2 day 1 and cycle 4 day 1. Peripheral blood was collected in 8 mL Vacutainer Cell Preparation Tubes, from which PBMCs were isolated by centrifugation and then cryopreserved.

About this clone: Its specific antigen is unknown. Per-base qualities were not stored, and no clone one base away is much larger.

The Qiagen DNeasy kit was used to extract genomic DNA both from unsorted PBMCs and from the negatively selected CD4+ and CD8+ fractions. Using primers that anneal to V and J segments, immunoSEQ multiplex PCR amplified the TCR beta CDR3 regions. A synthetic immune receptor repertoire was used to minimize amplification bias, and any residual bias was removed computationally once sequencing was done. In the authors' own workflow: Custom Python scripts were used to quantify repertoire diversity as the Shannon entropy index. Unsorted, CD4+ and CD8+ repertoires were analyzed separately, except for combined analyses in which CD4+ and CD8+ sequences were merged in silico. Clonal expansion was defined as at least a 2-fold frequency increase after treatment relative to C1D1, with a pseudocount of 0.5 for undetected baseline clones. Singleton clones were defined as clones with 0 or 1 copy at C1D1, and non-singleton clones were defined as clones with 2 or more copies. Clones expanded in unsorted samples were labelled as CD4+, CD8+ or unknown by matching protein sequences in sorted samples from the same patient. Wilcoxon tests were applied to paired samples to test diversity changes from C1D1 to C4D1. This immuneACCESS table, as held by TCRdb, lists in-frame sequences with V and J called but not all clones. Of the missing ones, under half trace to an unresolved V gene in checked studies; the others have no known cause. From that table come the V and J calls and clone size; the DNA was used to work out D and trimming. This sample has about 30,000 clones in its table, and 81% of those were observed once. The ten largest clonotypes hold about 18% of the sample.

The CDR3 holds 15 amino acids from the cysteine to the phenylalanine. Only the CDR3 DNA is retained, 45 bases long and in frame from the first base. Trimming leaves V shorter by 4 bases and J shorter by 2 bases, with the junction holding 4 bases beyond the gene matches. CDR1 and CDR2 are read off the germline V gene as SGDLS and YYNGEE. The origin of this receptor is a human donor with classical Hodgkin lymphoma. Sequencing was performed on peripheral blood mononuclear cells (PBMCs), taken before the fourth cycle of nivolumab. Recombination joined TRBV9 with TRBJ2-1, with 9 bases in between that match TRBD2. Here the CDR3 is given as CASSPRTSAYNEQFF. The nucleotide sequence is given as TGTGCCAGCAGCCCCCGGACTAGCGCCTACAATGAGCAGTTCTTC.